A selection of T cell receptor beta chains follows, all from one sample in a study of Tregs in tolerant kidney transplant recipients. Sequencing used immunoSEQ multiplex PCR; TCRdb keeps in-frame clones, though not all of them. The sample consists of about 240,000 clones, 80% to 85% of them appearing once. Sequenced: CD4+ T cells from blood. The receptor source for this set is a human donor in good health. The CDR3 runs from the conserved cysteine through the conserved F or W. The order of the fields is V gene, clone size, D gene, J gene, CDR3 DNA, CDR3 protein. The D gene is left open where the match is weak. A row's size may be missing; if present it is once, few, many or a size class.

TRBV18	-	-	TRBJ1-5	TGTGCCAGCTCACCACCGGCAGGCTCTCAGCCCCAGCATTTT	CASSPPAGSQPQHF
TRBV19	-	-	TRBJ1-5	TGTGCCAGTTCCGGGACCCCGAGTAAGGCCCAGCATTTT	CASSGTPSKAQHF
TRBV29-1	-	-	TRBJ1-2	TGCAGCGTTGGGGCCGTGCGTTTACGGGACTATGGCTACACCTTC	CSVGAVRLRDYGYTF
TRBV6-6	-	-	TRBJ1-1	TGTGCCAGCAGTTTTCCCGGGACATTGAACACTGAAGCTTTCTTT	CASSFPGTLNTEAFF
TRBV14	-	-	TRBJ2-7	TGTGCCAGCAGCCAAAATTGGGTCGGCGAGGGAGTAGACGAGCAGTACTTC	CASSQNWVGEGVDEQYF
TRBV9	-	TRBD1	TRBJ2-7	TGTGCCAGCAGCGCCGGGGGACAGGGATTCTACGAGCAGTACTTC	CASSAGGQGFYEQYF
TRBV5-1	-	TRBD1	TRBJ2-7	TGCGCCAGCAGCTTGACCTGGGACAGGGGACGAGAGGGATCCTACGAGCAGTACTTC	CASSLTWDRGREGSYEQYF
TRBV4-1	-	TRBD1	TRBJ2-6	TGCGCCAGCAGCCAAGCCGGGACAGGGAGTCATCCTGGGGCCAACGTCCTGACTTTC	CASSQAGTGSHPGANVLTF
TRBV18	-	TRBD1	TRBJ2-7	TGTGCCAGCTCACCGAGACAGGGAGTCTACGAGCAGTACTTC	CASSPRQGVYEQYF
TRBV5-1	-	TRBD1	TRBJ2-7	TGCGCCAGCAGCCCGGACAGGGCCCACGAGCAGTACTTC	CASSPDRAHEQYF
TRBV2	-	TRBD1	TRBJ1-5	TGTGCCAGCAGTGAAGGAGGCAGGGGGCCTGATCAGCCCCAGCATTTT	CASSEGGRGPDQPQHF
TRBV5-1	-	-	TRBJ1-2	TGCGCCAGCAGCTTGACGACAGCAAACTATGGCTACACCTTC	CASSLTTANYGYTF
TRBV19	-	-	TRBJ1-5	TGTGCCAGTAGAGGGGGGGGACGTAGCAATCAGCCCCAGCATTTT	CASRGGGRSNQPQHF
TRBV5-8	-	TRBD2	TRBJ2-1	TGTGCCAGCAGCTTGGTGCGGGGGGGCCGCGGATTGGGCATTGGAAATGAGCAGTTCTTC	CASSLVRGGRGLGIGNEQFF
TRBV5-6	-	-	TRBJ2-7	TGTGCCAGCAGCCCCCCGCGTGTCCGGGAATTCGTGCTCGAGCAGTACTTC	CASSPPRVREFVLEQYF
TRBV5-1	-	TRBD2	TRBJ2-7	TGCGCCAGCAGCTTGGTGGCTAGCGGGAACGAGCAGTACTTC	CASSLVASGNEQYF
TRBV11-2	-	-	TRBJ2-1	TGTGCCAGCAGCTCCTCACAGGGAACATACAATGAGCAGTTCTTC	CASSSSQGTYNEQFF
TRBV5-5	once	-	TRBJ2-4	TGTGCCAGCAGCCGTAGAACGGCCGGTGTAAACATTCAGTACTTC	CASSRRTAGVNIQYF
TRBV2	-	-	TRBJ1-5	TGTGCCAGCAGTGAAAGGGACGACCGTGGGCCCCAGCATTTT	CASSERDDRGPQHF
TRBV2	-	-	TRBJ1-6	TGTGCCAGCAACCAGGGCCGTAATTCACCCCTCCACTTT	CASNQGRNSPLHF
TRBV5-1	-	-	TRBJ1-1	TGCGCCAGCAGTGAAACAGGTGGCACTGAAGCTTTCTTT	CASSETGGTEAFF
TRBV7-9	-	-	TRBJ2-7	TGTGCCAGCAGCTTACCCCTTTTTCCCGGTGGTTACGAGCAGTACTTC	CASSLPLFPGGYEQYF
TRBV15	-	-	TRBJ1-2	TGTGCCACCAGCGAAGGGAGGGGGGTCCCTCGTCGAGCTAACTATGGCTACACCTTC	CATSEGRGVPRRANYGYTF
TRBV6-5	-	TRBD1	TRBJ1-3	TGTGCCAGCAGTTACTCCCCAGGGGGCTCTGGAAACACCATATATTTT	CASSYSPGGSGNTIYF